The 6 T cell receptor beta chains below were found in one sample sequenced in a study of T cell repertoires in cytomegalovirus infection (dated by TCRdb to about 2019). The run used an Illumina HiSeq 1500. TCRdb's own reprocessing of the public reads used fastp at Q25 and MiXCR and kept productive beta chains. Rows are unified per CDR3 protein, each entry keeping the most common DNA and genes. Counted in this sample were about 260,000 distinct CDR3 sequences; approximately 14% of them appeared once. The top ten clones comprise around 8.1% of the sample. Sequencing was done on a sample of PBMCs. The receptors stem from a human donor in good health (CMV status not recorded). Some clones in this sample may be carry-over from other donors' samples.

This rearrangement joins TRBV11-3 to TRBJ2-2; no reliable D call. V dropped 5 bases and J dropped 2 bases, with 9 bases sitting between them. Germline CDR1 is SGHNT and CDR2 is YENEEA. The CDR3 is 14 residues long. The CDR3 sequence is CASSPEVNTGELFF. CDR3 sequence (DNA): TGTGCCAGCAGCCCAGAGGTTAACACCGGGGAGCTGTTTTTT.

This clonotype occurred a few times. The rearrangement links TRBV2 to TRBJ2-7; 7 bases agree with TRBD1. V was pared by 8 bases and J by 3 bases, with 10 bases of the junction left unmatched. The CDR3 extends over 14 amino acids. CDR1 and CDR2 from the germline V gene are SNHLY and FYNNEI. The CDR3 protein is CASFRGLGNYEQYF. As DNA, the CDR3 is TGTGCCAGCTTTAGGGGGCTAGGAAACTACGAGCAGTACTTC.

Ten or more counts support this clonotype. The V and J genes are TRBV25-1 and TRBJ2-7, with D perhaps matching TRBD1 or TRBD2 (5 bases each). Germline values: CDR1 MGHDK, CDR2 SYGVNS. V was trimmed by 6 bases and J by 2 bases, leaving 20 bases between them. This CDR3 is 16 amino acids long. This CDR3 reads CASRPNSGTGTYEQYF. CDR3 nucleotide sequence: TGTGCCAGCAGGCCGAACTCCGGGACGGGAACCTACGAGCAGTACTTC.

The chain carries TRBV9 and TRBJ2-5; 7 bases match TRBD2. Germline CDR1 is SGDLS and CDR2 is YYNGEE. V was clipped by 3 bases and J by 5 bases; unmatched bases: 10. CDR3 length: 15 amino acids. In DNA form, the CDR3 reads TGTGCCAGCAGCGGGGGGGGGGGGGGACCGGAGACCCAGTACTTC. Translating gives CASSGGGGGPETQYF.

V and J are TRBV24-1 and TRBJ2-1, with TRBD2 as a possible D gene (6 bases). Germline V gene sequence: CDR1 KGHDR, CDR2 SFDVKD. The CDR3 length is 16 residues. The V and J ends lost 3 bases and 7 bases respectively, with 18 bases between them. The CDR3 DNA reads TGTGCCACCAGTGATCCCGGGGGAGACCTTGAGAATGAGCAGTTCTTC. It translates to CATSDPGGDLENEQFF.

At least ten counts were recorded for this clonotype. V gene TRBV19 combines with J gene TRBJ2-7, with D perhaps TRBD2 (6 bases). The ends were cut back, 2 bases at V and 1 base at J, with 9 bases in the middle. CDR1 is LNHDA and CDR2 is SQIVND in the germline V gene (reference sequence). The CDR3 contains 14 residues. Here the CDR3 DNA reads TGTGCCAGTAGTATAACGGGAGCGTCCTACGAGCAGTACTTC. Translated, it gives CASSITGASYEQYF. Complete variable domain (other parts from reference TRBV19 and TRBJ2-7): DGGITQSPKYLFRKEGQNVTLSCEQNLNHDAMYWYRQDPGQGLRLIYYSQIVNDFQKGDIAEGYSVSREKKESFPLTVTSAQKNPTAFYLCASSITGASYEQYFGPGTRLTVT.